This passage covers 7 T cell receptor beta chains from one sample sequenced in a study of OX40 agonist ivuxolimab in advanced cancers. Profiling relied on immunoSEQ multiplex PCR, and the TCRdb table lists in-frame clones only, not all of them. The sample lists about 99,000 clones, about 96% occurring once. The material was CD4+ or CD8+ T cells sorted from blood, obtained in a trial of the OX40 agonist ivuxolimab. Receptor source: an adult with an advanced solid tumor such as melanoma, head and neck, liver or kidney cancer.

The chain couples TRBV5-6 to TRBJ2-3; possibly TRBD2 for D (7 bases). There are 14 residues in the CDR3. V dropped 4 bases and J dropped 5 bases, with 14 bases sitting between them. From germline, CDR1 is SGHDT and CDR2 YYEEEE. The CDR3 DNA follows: TGTGCCAGCAGCAAGCAGGGGAGGGGAGATACGCAGTATTTT. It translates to CASSKQGRGDTQYF.

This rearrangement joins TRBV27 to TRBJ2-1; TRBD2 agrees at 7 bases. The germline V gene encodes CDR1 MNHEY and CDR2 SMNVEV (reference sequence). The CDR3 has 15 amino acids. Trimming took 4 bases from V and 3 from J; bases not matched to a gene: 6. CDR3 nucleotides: TGTGCCAGCAGTTCTGGACTAGTGATCTACAATGAGCAGTTCTTC. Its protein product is CASSSGLVIYNEQFF.

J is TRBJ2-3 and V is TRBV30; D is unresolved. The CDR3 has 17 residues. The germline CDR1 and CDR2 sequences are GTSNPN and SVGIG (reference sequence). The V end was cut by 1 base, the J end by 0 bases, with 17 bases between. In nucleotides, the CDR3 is TGTGCCTGGAGTGGGGTCCTTCCAACCGTTAGCACAGATACGCAGTATTTT. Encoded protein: CAWSGVLPTVSTDTQYF.

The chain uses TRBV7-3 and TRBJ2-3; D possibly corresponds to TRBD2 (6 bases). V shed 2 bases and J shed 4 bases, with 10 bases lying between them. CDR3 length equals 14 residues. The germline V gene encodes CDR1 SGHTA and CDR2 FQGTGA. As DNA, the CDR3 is TGTGCCAGCAGCTTAGGGCGGGACGCAGATACGCAGTATTTT. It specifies CASSLGRDADTQYF.

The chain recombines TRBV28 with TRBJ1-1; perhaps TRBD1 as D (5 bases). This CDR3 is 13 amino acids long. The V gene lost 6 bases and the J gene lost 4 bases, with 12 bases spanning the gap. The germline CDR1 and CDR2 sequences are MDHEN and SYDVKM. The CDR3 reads CASSTPGGTEAFF. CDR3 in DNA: TGTGCCAGCAGCACCCCGGGGGGCACTGAAGCTTTCTTT.

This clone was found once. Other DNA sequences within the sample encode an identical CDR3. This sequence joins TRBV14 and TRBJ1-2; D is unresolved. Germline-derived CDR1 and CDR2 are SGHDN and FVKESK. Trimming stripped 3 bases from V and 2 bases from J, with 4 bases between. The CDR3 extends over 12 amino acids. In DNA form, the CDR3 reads TGTGCCAGCAGCCAGGGCAACTATGGCTACACCTTC. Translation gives CASSQGNYGYTF. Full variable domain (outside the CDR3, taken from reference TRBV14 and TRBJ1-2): EAGVTQFPSHSVIEKGQTVTLRCDPISGHDNLYWYRRVMGKEIKFLLHFVKESKQDESGMPNNRFLAERTGGTYSTLKVQPAELEDSGVYFCASSQGNYGYTFGSGTRLTVV.

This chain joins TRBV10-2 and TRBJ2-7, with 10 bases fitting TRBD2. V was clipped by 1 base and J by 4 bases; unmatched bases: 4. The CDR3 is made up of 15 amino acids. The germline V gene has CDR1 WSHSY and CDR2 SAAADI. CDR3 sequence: CASSEYSGGGYEQYF. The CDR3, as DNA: TGCGCCAGCAGTGAGTACAGCGGGGGGGGTTACGAGCAGTACTTC.